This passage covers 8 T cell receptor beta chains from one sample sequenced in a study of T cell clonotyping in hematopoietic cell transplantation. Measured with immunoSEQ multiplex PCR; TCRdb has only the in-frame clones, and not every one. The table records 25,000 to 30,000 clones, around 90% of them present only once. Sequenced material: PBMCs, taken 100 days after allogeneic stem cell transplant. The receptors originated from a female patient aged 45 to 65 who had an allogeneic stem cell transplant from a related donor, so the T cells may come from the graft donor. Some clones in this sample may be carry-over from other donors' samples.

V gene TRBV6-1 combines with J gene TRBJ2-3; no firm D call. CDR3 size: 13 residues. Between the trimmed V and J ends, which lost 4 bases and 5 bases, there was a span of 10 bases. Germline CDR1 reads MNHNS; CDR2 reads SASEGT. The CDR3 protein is CASSGRKIDTQYF. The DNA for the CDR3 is TGTGCCAGCAGTGGACGGAAAATAGATACGCAGTATTTT.

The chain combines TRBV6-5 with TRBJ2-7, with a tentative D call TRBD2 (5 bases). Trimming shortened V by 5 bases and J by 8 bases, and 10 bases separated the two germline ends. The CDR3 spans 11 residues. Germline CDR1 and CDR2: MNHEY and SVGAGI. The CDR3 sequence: CASSDASKQYF. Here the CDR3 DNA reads TGTGCCAGCAGTGACGCTAGCAAGCAGTACTTC.

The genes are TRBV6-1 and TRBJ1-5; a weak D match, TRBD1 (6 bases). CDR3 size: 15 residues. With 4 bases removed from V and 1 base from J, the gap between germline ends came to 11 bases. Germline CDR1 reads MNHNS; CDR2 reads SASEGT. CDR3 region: CASSGEGGSNQPQHF. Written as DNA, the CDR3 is TGTGCCAGCAGTGGGGAAGGGGGAAGCAATCAGCCCCAGCATTTT.

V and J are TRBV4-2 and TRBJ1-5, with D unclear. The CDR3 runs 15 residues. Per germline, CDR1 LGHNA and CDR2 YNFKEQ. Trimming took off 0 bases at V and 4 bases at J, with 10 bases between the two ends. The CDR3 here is CASSQDPLGNQPQHF. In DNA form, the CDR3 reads TGTGCCAGCAGCCAAGATCCCCTGGGGAATCAGCCCCAGCATTTT.

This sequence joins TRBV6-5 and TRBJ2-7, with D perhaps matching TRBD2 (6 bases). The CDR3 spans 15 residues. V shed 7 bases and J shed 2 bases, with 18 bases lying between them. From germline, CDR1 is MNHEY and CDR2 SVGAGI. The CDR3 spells CASTPRPGVAYEQYF. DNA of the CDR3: TGTGCCAGCACCCCCCGTCCGGGGGTGGCCTACGAGCAGTACTTC.

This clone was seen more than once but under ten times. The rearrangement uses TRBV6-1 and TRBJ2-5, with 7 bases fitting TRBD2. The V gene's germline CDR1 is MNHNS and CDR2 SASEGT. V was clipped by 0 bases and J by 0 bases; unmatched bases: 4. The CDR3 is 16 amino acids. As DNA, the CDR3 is TGTGCCAGCAGTGAAGCCCCTGGGACTAACCAAGAGACCCAGTACTTC. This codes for CASSEAPGTNQETQYF.

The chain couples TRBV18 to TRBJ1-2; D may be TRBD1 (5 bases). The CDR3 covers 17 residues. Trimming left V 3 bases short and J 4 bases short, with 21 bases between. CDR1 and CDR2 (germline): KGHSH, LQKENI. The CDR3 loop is CASSPSGGEQVRYGYTF. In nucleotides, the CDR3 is TGTGCCAGCTCACCCTCTGGAGGGGAACAGGTGCGCTATGGCTACACCTTC.

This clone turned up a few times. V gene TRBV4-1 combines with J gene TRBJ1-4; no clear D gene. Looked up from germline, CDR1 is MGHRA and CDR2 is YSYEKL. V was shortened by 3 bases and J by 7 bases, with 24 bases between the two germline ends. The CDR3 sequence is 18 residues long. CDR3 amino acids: CASSHDNVRLDPAEKLFF. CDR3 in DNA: TGCGCCAGCAGCCATGACAACGTACGCCTGGATCCAGCTGAAAAACTGTTTTTT.